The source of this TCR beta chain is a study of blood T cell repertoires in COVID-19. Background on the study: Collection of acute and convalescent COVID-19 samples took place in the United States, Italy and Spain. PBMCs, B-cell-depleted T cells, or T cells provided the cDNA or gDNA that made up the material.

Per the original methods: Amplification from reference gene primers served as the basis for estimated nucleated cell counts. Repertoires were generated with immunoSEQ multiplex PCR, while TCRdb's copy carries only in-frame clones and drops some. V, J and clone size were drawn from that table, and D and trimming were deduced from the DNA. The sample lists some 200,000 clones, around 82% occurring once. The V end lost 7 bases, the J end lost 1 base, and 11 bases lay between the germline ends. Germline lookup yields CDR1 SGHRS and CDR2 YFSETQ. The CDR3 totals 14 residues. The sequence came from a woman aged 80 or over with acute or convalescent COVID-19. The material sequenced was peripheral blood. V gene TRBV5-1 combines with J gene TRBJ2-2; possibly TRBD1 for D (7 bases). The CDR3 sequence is CASGGTVNTGELFF. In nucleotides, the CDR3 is TGCGCCAGCGGCGGGACAGTGAACACCGGGGAGCTGTTTTTT.